The clone carrying this T cell receptor beta chain was observed a handful of times. Its cognate antigen is unknown. Trimming cost V 2 bases and J 2 bases, with 7 bases left between them. The germline CDR1 and CDR2 sequences are SGHNT and YYREEE (reference sequence). The CDR3 has 13 residues. This sample was taken from a study of cytotoxic CD8 clonotypes in ibrutinib-treated CLL. Findings and limits, study-wide: Rare overall, public clonotypes shrank or held steady under therapy.

The table came from immunoSEQ multiplex PCR; TCRdb's copy has only in-frame clones and leaves some out. The sample carries about 56,000 clones, around 55% recorded once. The V gene is TRBV5-4, the J gene TRBJ1-2; possible D gene TRBD1, 5 bases. The specimen was PBMCs, collected after 24 months of ibrutinib treatment. This receptor was taken from a human donor with chronic lymphocytic leukemia. CDR3 amino acids: CASSFRENYGYTF. The CDR3 DNA reads as TGTGCCAGCAGCTTCAGGGAAAACTATGGCTACACCTTC.